This T cell receptor beta chain was identified during a study of OX40 agonist ivuxolimab in advanced cancers. This table comes from immunoSEQ multiplex PCR, and its TCRdb copy is limited to in-frame clones, with some not included. The sample records about 91,000 clones, 84% being singletons. V was trimmed by 4 bases and J by 2 bases, leaving 11 bases between them. From germline, CDR1 is SQVTM and CDR2 ANQGSEA. The CDR3 is 13 amino acids. Autoimmune disease history or systemic immunosuppression meant exclusion. The sequences come from CD4+ or CD8+ T cells sorted from blood, collected in a trial of the OX40 agonist ivuxolimab. The gene calls are TRBV29-1 and TRBJ1-1; possibly TRBD1 for D (5 bases). The clonotype was recovered from an adult with an advanced solid tumor such as melanoma, head and neck, liver or kidney cancer. The CDR3 region is CSVVEGINTEAFF. The CDR3 DNA follows: TGCAGCGTTGTCGAGGGGATAAACACTGAAGCTTTCTTT.